The clone carrying this TCR beta chain was counted a single time. Its antigen remains unknown. This specimen belongs to a study of T cell responses to AZD1222 COVID-19 vaccine. About the research overall: Pooling was applied to second doses at about 4 or about 12 weeks. General observations from the study: The donor cohort was predominantly white British with a female majority, and clonal diversity may have been underestimated. Along spike, vaccine-associated CD4 TCRs were found throughout, with dominance at 160-218 and 743-854.

Clones were read by immunoSEQ multiplex PCR, and TCRdb kept only the in-frame ones, dropping some. The sample records 97,000 or so clones, around 87% being singletons. V shed 6 bases and J 4 bases; nucleotides not matched to a gene: 13. CDR1 and CDR2 from the germline V gene are LNHDA and SQIVND (reference sequence). CDR3 size: 18 residues. The V and J genes are TRBV19 and TRBJ2-1; TRBD2 matches 12 bases. The sequencing here drew on peripheral blood, taken on day 0 of AZD1222 vaccination. This sequence was found in an adult in good health. CDR3 nucleotide sequence: TGTGCCAGTAGACCCCCGGGAGGGGGACTAGCGGGTTACAATGAGCAGTTCTTC. It codes for CASRPPGGGLAGYNEQFF.